Listed below are T cell receptor beta chains from one sample, sequenced in a study of human T cells and chemical hapten exposure. TCRdb called the RACE reads again in MiXCR, with one record for every CDR3 protein. The sample holds 80,000 to 100,000 distinct CDR3 sequences, 9.5% to 15% seen once. This material consisted of whole blood, taken in connection with sensitization to the hapten diphenylcyclopropenone (DPC). The receptors come from a middle-aged woman with alopecia areata. Some clones in this sample may be carry-over from other donors' samples. The CDR3 runs from the conserved cysteine through the conserved F or W. A D gene is named only where the DNA matches it firmly. For some rows the clone size is stated as once, few or many, or as a class when expanded; others skip it.

TRBV7-9	TRBJ2-7	TRBD2	few	TGTGCCAGCGGCGGGAGAGCCTACGAGCAGTACTTC	CASGGRAYEQYF
TRBV4-1	TRBJ2-2	TRBD2	few	TGCGCCAGCAGCCAAGCCTCCAGCGGGAGAAACACCGGGGAGCTGTTTTTT	CASSQASSGRNTGELFF
TRBV30	TRBJ1-1	.	few	TGTGCCTGGAGACAACTTGGCAGCGCTGAAGCTTTCTTT	CAWRQLGSAEAFF
TRBV18	TRBJ2-2	.	many	TGTGCCAGCTCTGCGCAGACCGCGAACACCGGGGAGCTGTTTTTT	CASSAQTANTGELFF
TRBV12-3/TRBV12-4	TRBJ2-6	.	.	TGTGCCAGCAGTACAACCGGGACACGAGGGGCCAACGTCCTGACTTTC	CASSTTGTRGANVLTF
TRBV18	TRBJ1-2	TRBD1	few	TGTGCCAGCTCACCGACAGGGAGGAGCGGCTACACCTTC	CASSPTGRSGYTF
TRBV29-1	TRBJ2-6	TRBD2	few	TGCAGCGCTAGCTTAACTAGCGGGCACTCTGGGGCCAACGTCCTGACTTTC	CSASLTSGHSGANVLTF
TRBV27	TRBJ1-1	.	.	TGTGCCAGCAGTCCGGGGTGGGGTCTGAACACTGAAGCTTTCTTT	CASSPGWGLNTEAFF
TRBV27	TRBJ2-7	.	.	TGTGCCAGCAGTATCATCGGGACACAACACTACGAGCAGTACTTC	CASSIIGTQHYEQYF
TRBV14	TRBJ2-7	TRBD1	few	TGTGCCAGCAGCCATCGGGGACAGTACTACGAGCAGTACTTC	CASSHRGQYYEQYF
TRBV5-4	TRBJ2-7	.	few	TGTGCCAGCAGCGGTGGAGGTCTAGCGGCACAGGGTCCCTTCGGCGAGCAGTACTTC	CASSGGGLAAQGPFGEQYF
TRBV28	TRBJ1-4	.	.	TGTGCCAGCAGTTCCCTGCCAAATGAAAAACTGTTTTTT	CASSSLPNEKLFF
TRBV29-1	TRBJ1-5	TRBD1	.	TGCAGCGCTCAGGGGGCGCGTAATCAGCCCCAGCATTTT	CSAQGARNQPQHF
TRBV7-2	TRBJ2-4	.	few	TGTGCCAGCAGCTTACTACTAGCCAAAAACATTCAGTACTTC	CASSLLLAKNIQYF
TRBV28	TRBJ2-3	.	few	TGTGCCAGCAGCCCTTCACACACAGATACGCAGTATTTT	CASSPSHTDTQYF
TRBV6-6	TRBJ2-7	.	few	TGTGCCAGCAGTTACCCCGGTGGTGAGATCTACGAGCAGTACTTC	CASSYPGGEIYEQYF
TRBV20-1	TRBJ2-4	.	.	TGCAGTGCTAGAGATGGGGCCGCAGCCAAGGACATTCAGTACTTC	CSARDGAAAKDIQYF
TRBV2	TRBJ1-5	TRBD1	.	TGTGCCAGCAGTGGACTACAGGGGGTTGGTCAGCCCCAGCATTTT	CASSGLQGVGQPQHF
TRBV6-2/TRBV6-3	TRBJ1-1	.	few	TGTGCCAGCAGTTCCACTTTTCTGACAGGGAACACTGAAGCTTTCTTT	CASSSTFLTGNTEAFF
TRBV28	TRBJ2-1	.	many	TGTGCCAGCAGCCTCCTTCGGACAGTATACAATGAGCAGTTCTTC	CASSLLRTVYNEQFF
TRBV14	TRBJ2-2	.	.	TGTGCCAGCAGCCAAGGTGTCCGGACCGGGGAGCTGTTTTTT	CASSQGVRTGELFF
TRBV7-2	TRBJ2-7	TRBD1	few	TGTGCCAGCAGCTTGACAGGGGGCGCGTCCCACGAGCAGTACTTC	CASSLTGGASHEQYF
TRBV7-7	TRBJ2-5	TRBD2	many	TGTGCTAGCAGCTTAGACCCCGGGGGGGTTAGCGAGACCCAGTACTTC	CASSLDPGGVSETQYF
TRBV5-1	TRBJ2-3	.	.	TGCGCCAGCAGCTCCGACCGGGCCTCCACGGGAGGCACAGATACGCAGTATTTT	CASSSDRASTGGTDTQYF
TRBV20-1	TRBJ1-5	TRBD1	many	TGCAGTGCTGGGTTCGGGACAGGCAATCAGCCCCAGCATTTT	CSAGFGTGNQPQHF
TRBV5-1	TRBJ2-5	.	many	TGCGCCAGCAGGCGCGGAGATGACAGCTTCCTCCAAGAGACCCAGTACTTC	CASRRGDDSFLQETQYF
TRBV6-5	TRBJ1-1	TRBD1	few	TGTGCCAGCAGAGACAGGGGGCAGAACACTGAAGCTTTCTTT	CASRDRGQNTEAFF
TRBV7-2	TRBJ2-1	.	few	TGTGCCAGCAGCTTAGTGCTAGCCGAGCAGTTCTTC	CASSLVLAEQFF
TRBV29-1	TRBJ2-1	.	.	TGCAGCCTCACCCGTCGGGGCAATGAGCAGTTCTTC	CSLTRRGNEQFF
TRBV6-5	TRBJ2-1	TRBD2	.	TGTGCCAGCCTAGCGGGAGATCTTGAGCAGTTCTTC	CASLAGDLEQFF
TRBV27	TRBJ2-2	TRBD2	few	TGTGCCAGCAAAACTAGCGGGATCTCTGGCGGGGAGCTGTTTTTT	CASKTSGISGGELFF
TRBV3-1	TRBJ1-5	.	many	TGTGCCAGCAGCCCTTCGCCGGCCAGGGATGGCAATCAGCCCCAGCATTTT	CASSPSPARDGNQPQHF
TRBV4-2	TRBJ2-3	.	few	TGTGCCAGCAGCCCCAGGCGCGGACTGGCGGAGGGCACAGATACGCAGTATTTT	CASSPRRGLAEGTDTQYF
TRBV9	TRBJ1-2	TRBD1	.	TGTGCCAGCAGCGCCAGGACAGGGGAAGGTGGCTACACCTTC	CASSARTGEGGYTF
TRBV20-1	TRBJ2-7	TRBD2	few	TGCAGTGCTGGGCGGGTCGGGGGGACCTACGAGCAGTACTTC	CSAGRVGGTYEQYF
TRBV29-1	TRBJ2-5	TRBD2	many	TGCAGCGTTGCGTATCTAGCGGGAGTCCAGGAGACCCAGTACTTC	CSVAYLAGVQETQYF
TRBV5-1	TRBJ1-1	.	many	TGCGCCAGCAGCTACGATGCGGGGAACACTGAAGCTTTCTTT	CASSYDAGNTEAFF
TRBV6-2/TRBV6-3	TRBJ1-2	TRBD1	few	TGTGCCAGCAGTTACTCGACAGGGACTGGCTACACCTTC	CASSYSTGTGYTF
TRBV18	TRBJ1-6	.	few	TGTGCCAGCTCACCGGGAGGGACTGGGGATTCACCCCTCCACTTT	CASSPGGTGDSPLHF
TRBV30	TRBJ2-3	.	few	TGTGCCTGGAGTGTAGCCGGCACAGATACGCAGTATTTT	CAWSVAGTDTQYF
TRBV24-1	TRBJ2-5	TRBD1	few	TGTGCCACCAGTGATGACAGGGGATCCCAAGAGACCCAGTACTTC	CATSDDRGSQETQYF
TRBV6-4	TRBJ2-1	TRBD2	many	TGTGCCAGCAGCCCGCTAGCGGGAGGGGGATACAATGAGCAGTTCTTC	CASSPLAGGGYNEQFF
TRBV24-1	TRBJ2-7	TRBD2	.	TGTGCCACCAGTGATCCGACTAGCGGATCCTACGAGCAGTACTTC	CATSDPTSGSYEQYF
TRBV2	TRBJ1-1	.	few	TGTGCCAGCAGCTCAAACGTTCGGGCTGAAGCTTTCTTT	CASSSNVRAEAFF
TRBV25-1	TRBJ2-7	.	.	TGTGCCAGCAGTGGCTCCGACTTGACTGGCTCCTACGAGCAGTACTTC	CASSGSDLTGSYEQYF
TRBV10-2	TRBJ1-1	TRBD1	few	TGCGCCAGCAGCGCGCAGGGGGGCGGGGGTCTTGACTTT	CASSAQGGGGLDF
TRBV21-1	TRBJ2-3	.	.	TGTGCCAGCAAGGGCAGGACCTACACAGATACGCAGTATTTT	CASKGRTYTDTQYF
TRBV29-1	TRBJ2-1	TRBD1	.	TGCAGCGTTCGGGACAGGGGCATCAATGAGCAGTTCTTC	CSVRDRGINEQFF
TRBV21-1	TRBJ1-1	.	.	TGTGCCAGCAGCAAAGATGGGACAGGGGGGAACACTGAAGCTTTCTTT	CASSKDGTGGNTEAFF
TRBV28	TRBJ2-1	.	.	TGTGCCAGCAGCCCAACCGACTACAGGCAGTTCTTC	CASSPTDYRQFF
TRBV5-1	TRBJ2-3	.	few	TGCGCCAGCAGCTTCGGCCCCGCAGGAGATACGCAGTATTTT	CASSFGPAGDTQYF
TRBV20-1	TRBJ1-5	TRBD1	.	TGCAGTGCAAGACAGGGGGGCAATCAGCCCCAGCATTTT	CSARQGGNQPQHF
TRBV27	TRBJ2-1	.	many	TGTGCCAGCAGTTTGGTCCTACCTTCCTACAATGAGCAGTTCTTC	CASSLVLPSYNEQFF
TRBV7-9	TRBJ2-1	TRBD2	few	TGTGCCAGCAGCGGTACTAGCGGGAGGGGATTTGGTGAGCAGTTCTTC	CASSGTSGRGFGEQFF